These T cell receptor beta chains were read from a single sample in a study of cytotoxic CD8 clonotypes in ibrutinib-treated CLL. The protocol was immunoSEQ multiplex PCR, while the TCRdb copy is restricted to in-frame clones and leaves out a portion. The repertoire holds roughly 150,000 clones, about four fifths seen once, with approximately 2% in the top ten. Sequenced material: PBMCs, taken after 12 months of ibrutinib treatment. The receptors were sampled from a human donor with chronic lymphocytic leukemia. Both conserved end residues are part of each CDR3. D genes are given only for firm matches. Clone size is stated in some rows and not others, as once, few, many or a class when expanded.

J: TRBJ1-3
V: TRBV5-1
size: .
D: .
DNA: TGCGCCAGCAGCTCGACAACAGGGAGGTCCGGAAACACCATATATTTT
CDR3: CASSSTTGRSGNTIYF

J: TRBJ2-7
V: TRBV11-2
size: once
D: .
DNA: TGTGCCAGCAGCCCCGTTGGGGGGACCTCCTACGAGCAGTACTTC
CDR3: CASSPVGGTSYEQYF

J: TRBJ2-1
V: TRBV29-1
size: .
D: .
DNA: TGCAGCGTTGGAAGCTGGGGGCAGGGGTACAATGAGCAGTTCTTC
CDR3: CSVGSWGQGYNEQFF

J: TRBJ2-5
V: TRBV7-3
size: few
D: TRBD2
DNA: TGTGCCAGCAGCCCGAGACTAGCGGGGGGAAAAGAGACCCAGTACTTC
CDR3: CASSPRLAGGKETQYF

J: TRBJ2-5
V: TRBV7-7
size: .
D: .
DNA: TGTGCTAGCAGCTCCGGGGCAGCAGAGACCCAGTACTTC
CDR3: CASSSGAAETQYF

J: TRBJ2-2
V: TRBV5-1
size: .
D: .
DNA: TGCGCCAGCAGCGCTAGGGGCGAGACGAACACCGGGGAGCTGTTTTTT
CDR3: CASSARGETNTGELFF

J: TRBJ2-7
V: TRBV28
size: .
D: TRBD2
DNA: TGTGCCAGCAGTCCCCCAAAGACTAGCGGGATGCAGTACTTC
CDR3: CASSPPKTSGMQYF

J: TRBJ2-2
V: TRBV7-2
size: once
D: .
DNA: TGTGCCAGCAGCCAAACAACGAACACCGGGGAGCTGTTTTTT
CDR3: CASSQTTNTGELFF

J: TRBJ2-1
V: TRBV6-1
size: .
D: .
DNA: TGTGCCAGCAAAATCGTCCGGGGGGCGAATGAGCAGTTCTTC
CDR3: CASKIVRGANEQFF

J: TRBJ1-1
V: TRBV6-6
size: once
D: .
DNA: TGTGCCAGCAGTTACTCGAGCAGGGATGGAACTGAAGCTTTCTTT
CDR3: CASSYSSRDGTEAFF

J: TRBJ1-2
V: TRBV19
size: .
D: TRBD1
DNA: TGTGCCAGTAGCCAAGCGGAGACAGGGAACTATGGCTACACCTTC
CDR3: CASSQAETGNYGYTF

J: TRBJ2-7
V: TRBV5-1
size: .
D: TRBD1
DNA: TGCGCCAGCAGCGGGACAGGGGGCTCCTACGAGCAGTACTTC
CDR3: CASSGTGGSYEQYF

J: TRBJ2-4
V: TRBV11-2
size: .
D: TRBD2
DNA: TGTGCCAGCAGAACGCAGCGGGGGAGGACCAAAAACATTCAGTACTTC
CDR3: CASRTQRGRTKNIQYF

J: TRBJ2-1
V: TRBV29-1
size: once
D: .
DNA: TGCAGCGTTGAAGATCCGCAGGGCCCCACCTACAATGAGCAGTTCTTC
CDR3: CSVEDPQGPTYNEQFF

J: TRBJ1-4
V: TRBV28
size: .
D: TRBD1
DNA: TGTGCCAGCAGTCAGAGGACAGGATTAAATGAAAAACTGTTTTTT
CDR3: CASSQRTGLNEKLFF

J: TRBJ2-7
V: TRBV5-5
size: .
D: .
DNA: TGTGCCAGCAGCTTGGGCGGTGGTATGGCCTTTATCGGGAACTTC
CDR3: CASSLGGGMAFIGNF

J: TRBJ2-5
V: TRBV5-1
size: .
D: .
DNA: TGCGCCAGCAGTTCGGGTTTTAGTAAGGGGGAGACCCAGTACTTC
CDR3: CASSSGFSKGETQYF

J: TRBJ1-5
V: TRBV7-8
size: .
D: TRBD1
DNA: TGTGCCAGCAGCCGGGACAGGGGGAGCAATCAGCCCCAGCATTTT
CDR3: CASSRDRGSNQPQHF

J: TRBJ1-3
V: TRBV28
size: .
D: TRBD1
DNA: TGTGCCAGCGTTACCAGGGGGGGTCTAGACACCATATATTTT
CDR3: CASVTRGGLDTIYF

J: TRBJ2-6
V: TRBV2
size: .
D: TRBD1
DNA: TGTGCCAGCCGGGACAGACGACAAATCTCTGGGGCCAACGTCCTGACTTTC
CDR3: CASRDRRQISGANVLTF

J: TRBJ2-4
V: TRBV12-2
size: .
D: .
DNA: TGTGCAAGTCGCGAGGACAGACGGGGAGCCAAAAACATTCAGTACTTC
CDR3: CASREDRRGAKNIQYF

J: TRBJ2-2
V: TRBV25-1
size: .
D: .
DNA: TGTGCCACTCGTTTTGGAGGAACGAACACCGGGGAGCTGTTTTTT
CDR3: CATRFGGTNTGELFF

J: TRBJ1-1
V: TRBV18
size: .
D: .
DNA: TGTGCCAGCTCACCAGGACGGGACACTGAAGCTTTCTTT
CDR3: CASSPGRDTEAFF

J: TRBJ2-7
V: TRBV21-1
size: .
D: .
DNA: TGTGCCAGCAGCAAAGGGGGGGTTTCCTACGAGCAGTACTTC
CDR3: CASSKGGVSYEQYF

J: TRBJ1-5
V: TRBV19
size: few
D: .
DNA: TGTGCCAGTAGTATTGGGCATCAGCCCCAGCATTTT
CDR3: CASSIGHQPQHF

J: TRBJ1-3
V: TRBV7-2
size: .
D: .
DNA: TGTGCCAGCAGCTCCGCACCCGCGGCTGGAAACACCATATATTTT
CDR3: CASSSAPAAGNTIYF

J: TRBJ1-3
V: TRBV18
size: .
D: .
DNA: TGTGCCAGCATTTACAGGGAGTCTGGAAACACCATATATTTT
CDR3: CASIYRESGNTIYF

J: TRBJ2-1
V: TRBV7-3
size: .
D: .
DNA: TGTGCCAGCAGCTTAGGTCCGGCTGGCCGTACCTACAATGAGCAGTTCTTC
CDR3: CASSLGPAGRTYNEQFF

J: TRBJ2-1
V: TRBV27
size: .
D: TRBD1
DNA: TGTGCCAGCAAGGGGGCGCTTGAGCAGTTCTTC
CDR3: CASKGALEQFF

J: TRBJ2-7
V: TRBV6-5
size: .
D: .
DNA: TGTGCCAGCAGTTTATTTGGGGGCGGGGACGAGCAGTACTTC
CDR3: CASSLFGGGDEQYF

J: TRBJ2-7
V: TRBV9
size: .
D: .
DNA: TGTGCCAGCAGCGCTACCTCTTACGGGAACTACGAGCAGTACTTC
CDR3: CASSATSYGNYEQYF

J: TRBJ2-5
V: TRBV11-2
size: .
D: TRBD2
DNA: TGTGCCAGCCGCGGGGGGGCGGGGGGTATTCAAGAGACCCAGTACTTC
CDR3: CASRGGAGGIQETQYF

J: TRBJ1-4
V: TRBV28
size: .
D: TRBD1
DNA: TGTGCCAGCAGGGGGGACAGGAGGTCCTATGAAAAACTGTTTTTT
CDR3: CASRGDRRSYEKLFF

J: TRBJ1-5
V: TRBV16
size: .
D: .
DNA: TGTGCCAGCAGCCAATCTCGAAATCAGCCCCAGCATTTT
CDR3: CASSQSRNQPQHF

J: TRBJ1-2
V: TRBV6-4
size: once
D: TRBD1
DNA: TGTGCCAGCAGTGACTCGGCCCTGGACAGGGCGGCGGACGGACCCGTTTATGGCTACACCTTC
CDR3: CASSDSALDRAADGPVYGYTF

J: TRBJ1-3
V: TRBV9
size: .
D: .
DNA: TGTGCCAGCACCGGCGGGGTTGGAAACACCATATATTTT
CDR3: CASTGGVGNTIYF

J: TRBJ2-4
V: TRBV23-1
size: .
D: .
DNA: TGCGCCAGCAGTCACCAAAAACCTCCCAGGGGGGCAGTGACCCCATTAGCCAAAAACATTCAGTACTTC
CDR3: CASSHQKPPRGAVTPLAKNIQYF

J: TRBJ1-5
V: TRBV28
size: .
D: .
DNA: TGTGCCAGCGCCTCCGGGGGGGGTAGAAATCAGCCCCAGCATTTT
CDR3: CASASGGGRNQPQHF

J: TRBJ1-6
V: TRBV5-1
size: .
D: .
DNA: TGCGCCAGCAGCCCCTCCGGGGATTCACCCCTCCACTTT
CDR3: CASSPSGDSPLHF

J: TRBJ1-2
V: TRBV7-9
size: .
D: .
DNA: TGTGCCAGCAGCTTAGCGAATGTAGGTCGCTACACCTTC
CDR3: CASSLANVGRYTF

J: TRBJ1-2
V: TRBV2
size: .
D: TRBD1
DNA: TGTGCCAGCAGTCCGGGACAGACCAACTATGGCTACACCTTC
CDR3: CASSPGQTNYGYTF

J: TRBJ2-4
V: TRBV29-1
size: .
D: .
DNA: TGCAGCGTTGGAGATGGACAGTCCGAAGTCATTCAGTACTTC
CDR3: CSVGDGQSEVIQYF

J: TRBJ1-5
V: TRBV6-1
size: .
D: .
DNA: TGTGCCAGCAGGCTGGCGGGCTACCCAACTCAGCCCCAGCATTTT
CDR3: CASRLAGYPTQPQHF

J: TRBJ1-6
V: TRBV28
size: .
D: .
DNA: TGTGCCAGCAGACTCCCGGGAGGGGGTAATTCACCCCTCCACTTT
CDR3: CASRLPGGGNSPLHF

J: TRBJ2-1
V: TRBV7-2
size: .
D: .
DNA: TGTGCCAGCAGCTTAGCGGGGATACAGGTAAATGAGCAGTTCTTC
CDR3: CASSLAGIQVNEQFF

J: TRBJ1-2
V: TRBV7-2
size: few
D: .
DNA: TGTGCCAGCAGCACCCGGGCACAAGGCTACTATGGCTACACCTTC
CDR3: CASSTRAQGYYGYTF

J: TRBJ2-7
V: TRBV5-1
size: once
D: TRBD2
DNA: TGCGCCACCCCCCCGACGGGGGGGGCAACGTACGAGCAGTACTTC
CDR3: CATPPTGGATYEQYF

J: TRBJ2-6
V: TRBV19
size: .
D: .
DNA: TGTGCCAGTAGTCCCTCGGGGGTTGGGGCCAACGTCCTGACTTTC
CDR3: CASSPSGVGANVLTF

J: TRBJ2-7
V: TRBV4-3
size: .
D: TRBD2
DNA: TGCGCCAGCAGCCCCACTCCCCTAGCGGGGGGGTCCTACGAGCAGTACTTC
CDR3: CASSPTPLAGGSYEQYF